The 14 T cell receptor beta chains below were found in one sample sequenced in a study of T cell changes during pregnancy in multiple sclerosis. Clones were read by immunoSEQ multiplex PCR, and TCRdb kept only the in-frame ones, dropping some. The sample has some 71,000 clones, more than 85% seen once. Sequenced here: CD4+ T cells from peripheral blood mononuclear cells, sampled in the third trimester of pregnancy. These receptors were taken from a female donor in good health, enrolled as a control in a pregnancy study.

The chain recombines TRBV7-9 with TRBJ1-5; a possible D gene is TRBD1 (6 bases). V gave up 1 base and J gave up 8 bases, with 15 bases separating them. The V gene's germline CDR1 is SEHNR and CDR2 FQNEAQ (reference sequence). The CDR3 runs 15 residues. This chain's CDR3 is CASSLGDISREPQHF. CDR3 DNA: TGTGCCAGCAGCTTAGGGGACATTTCAAGGGAGCCCCAGCATTTT.

This chain connects TRBV7-8 to TRBJ2-1; 7 bases map to TRBD2. V gave up 7 bases and J gave up 3 bases; unmatched junction bases: 9. The CDR3 is 15 amino acids. The germline CDR1 and CDR2 sequences are SGHVS and FQNEAQ. The CDR3 reads CASTPGRGNYNEQFF. CDR3 bases: TGTGCCAGCACCCCGGGGAGGGGTAACTACAATGAGCAGTTCTTC.

J is TRBJ1-3 and V is TRBV2, with D hard to call. Germline V gene data show CDR1 as SNHLY and CDR2 as FYNNEI. Trimming removed 0 bases at V and 5 bases at J, with 11 bases between. The CDR3 runs to 15 residues. This chain's CDR3 is CASSEAAASRNTIYF. CDR3 nucleotide sequence: TGTGCCAGCAGTGAAGCTGCGGCATCTAGAAACACCATATATTTT.

CDR3 DNA sequence: TGCAGCGGGGGGGGGCCCGACAATGAGCAGTTCTTC. This encodes CSGGGPDNEQFF. The gene calls are TRBV29-1 and TRBJ2-1; perhaps TRBD2 as D (7 bases). V was clipped by 7 bases and J by 5 bases, with 12 bases between them. Germline loops: CDR1 SQVTM, CDR2 ANQGSEA. The CDR3 extends over 12 amino acids.

This clone has only one observation. The chain uses TRBV10-3 and TRBJ2-3; maybe TRBD1 (5 bases). Germline V gives CDR1 ENHRY, CDR2 SYGVKD. The CDR3 totals 14 residues. V lost 7 bases to trimming and J lost 0 bases, with 11 bases between them. The CDR3 sequence is CAIKGAFSTDTQYF. In nucleotides, the CDR3 is TGTGCCATCAAAGGGGCGTTTAGCACAGATACGCAGTATTTT.

The chain has TRBV15 and TRBJ2-2; 8 bases fit TRBD1. The CDR3 covers 14 residues. Per the germline V gene, CDR1 is LNHNV and CDR2 is YYDKDF (reference sequence). V lost 6 bases to trimming and J lost 4 bases; unmatched junction nucleotides: 4. The DNA for the CDR3 is TGTGCCACCAGGGCGCAGGGGGCCACCGGGGAGCTGTTTTTT. It codes for CATRAQGATGELFF.

This chain joins TRBV5-1 and TRBJ2-7; weak D call: TRBD1 (5 bases). Germline CDR1 reads SGHRS; CDR2 reads YFSETQ. The V gene lost 0 bases and the J gene lost 0 bases, with 7 bases spanning the gap. The CDR3 spans 14 residues. CDR3 coding DNA: TGCGCCAGCAGCTTGGGACAGAGCTCCTACGAGCAGTACTTC. Protein product: CASSLGQSSYEQYF.

V gene TRBV2 combines with J gene TRBJ1-1; D gene ambiguous. The CDR3 has 11 residues. Germline V CDR1 and CDR2: SNHLY, FYNNEI. V was cut by 6 bases and J by 4 bases, with 6 bases left in between. CDR3 sequence: CASSLRTEAFF. Here the CDR3 DNA reads TGTGCCAGCAGCCTTCGCACTGAAGCTTTCTTT.

The genes are TRBV10-2 and TRBJ2-3; 12 bases match TRBD2. V shed 6 bases and J 3 bases; nucleotides not matched to a gene: 4. The germline V gene encodes CDR1 WSHSY and CDR2 SAAADI. This CDR3 has 15 residues. The CDR3 here is CASRRLAGETDTQYF. The CDR3 DNA reads TGCGCCAGCAGACGACTAGCGGGGGAGACAGATACGCAGTATTTT.

This clone has a single count. This chain connects TRBV7-8 to TRBJ1-5; D ambiguous. The V gene lost 3 bases and the J gene lost 9 bases, with 9 bases spanning the gap. Per germline, CDR1 SGHVS and CDR2 FQNEAQ. This CDR3 has 12 residues. The chain's CDR3 is CASSLRGGPQHF. The CDR3 DNA sequence: TGTGCCAGCAGCTTGAGAGGTGGGCCCCAGCATTTT. Combining the CDR3 with reference TRBV7-8 and TRBJ1-5 gives the whole variable domain GAGVSQSPRYKVAKRGQDVALRCDPISGHVSLFWYQQALGQGPEFLTYFQNEAQLDKSGLPSDRFFAERPEGSVSTLKIQRTQQEDSAVYLCASSLRGGPQHFGDGTRLSIL.

A single count supports this clone. The germline gene is not matched at one end of the junction; a read error may be the cause. The V gene is TRBV7-7, the J gene TRBJ2-2; D is ambiguous. Germline CDR1 is SSHAT and CDR2 is FNYEAQ (reference sequence). CDR3 size: 16 residues. The CDR3 loop reads CASTNLRGSNTGELFF. DNA for the CDR3: TGTGCTAGCACCAATTTGAGAGGTTCGAACACCGGGGAGCTGTTTTTT.

The chain uses TRBV27 and TRBJ1-1; possibly TRBD1 for D (5 bases). V was pared by 2 bases and J by 4 bases, with 14 bases between. Germline lookup yields CDR1 MNHEY and CDR2 SMNVEV (reference sequence). The CDR3 has 15 amino acids. CDR3 DNA: TGTGCCAGCAGTTTAAGGGTCGGGCAGGGCACTGAAGCTTTCTTT. Its protein product is CASSLRVGQGTEAFF.

This clone is a singleton in its sample. The junction departs from germline at one end; a sequencing error may be responsible. V is TRBV14 and J is TRBJ2-7; 7 positions match TRBD1. Germline-derived CDR1 and CDR2 are SGHDN and FVKESK. This CDR3 contains 14 residues. Here the CDR3 reads CTSSHRQGHAEQYF. The CDR3 DNA reads TGTACCAGCAGCCACCGACAGGGTCATGCCGAGCAGTACTTC.

The V and J genes are TRBV30 and TRBJ1-2; D gene unclear. Between the trimmed V and J ends, which lost 0 bases and 2 bases, there was a span of 7 bases. The CDR3 length is 13 residues. Germline-derived CDR1 and CDR2 are GTSNPN and SVGIG (reference sequence). CDR3 region: CAWSVRRNYGYTF. CDR3 coding DNA: TGTGCCTGGAGTGTACGGAGAAACTATGGCTACACCTTC.